The entry below gives a single T cell receptor (beta chain) sequence along with its context. This clone was seen only a few times. Its specific antigen is unknown. No qualities accompany the bases; no much larger clone lies one base away. The receptor library was made with the immunoSEQ multiplex PCR assay. For the multiplex PCR, a mixture combining 60 forward primers for TCR Vbeta segments and 13 reverse primers for TCR Jbeta segments was used. Amplification of the CDR3 region of rearranged TCR beta genes was performed with a multiplex PCR assay on genomic DNA. On the Illumina HiSeq System, the amplified TCR beta libraries were sequenced as 87-base-pair reads. The source study handled its data this way. A later analysis tallied roughly 78 million unique TCR beta chains across the 550 to 850 repertoires, and around 12 million of those chains were shared by two or more donors. A nearest-neighbor algorithm error-corrected the raw reads and collapsed the reads into unique sequences, merging closely related sequences to remove PCR and sequencing errors. To assign V, D and J gene segments, CDR3 sequences were aligned to IMGT reference sequences. Each retained sequence needed at least a six-nucleotide match to both a V gene segment and a J gene segment. Rearrangements were classified as productive when the CDR3 lacked stop codons and remained in frame with V and J, and all other rearrangements were classified as non-productive. CDR3 was defined by IMGT convention, running from the second conserved V-encoded cysteine to the conserved J-encoded phenylalanine. Sequences without an unambiguous match to a single V gene segment were excluded from the earlier analysis of about 600 of the donors. An earlier analysis of almost 600 of the donors classified V segments as functional when productive rearrangements were above 56.7% and as segregating when the standard deviation between donors was above 5%. To diagnose cytomegalovirus status from the catalog of TCR beta chain sequences, a statistical classification framework was built. In a later analysis, V and J genes were assigned by comparing TCR nucleotide sequences against IMGT/GENE-DB human TR gene sequences. A later analysis assigned CDR3 sequences and most-parsimonious VDJ recombination scenarios with the TCRdist pipeline. In a later analysis, every TCR beta chain was defined by the combination of its CDR3 amino acid sequence and its V-gene family, and reads without a unique V-gene family were dropped. In a later analysis, 450 to 600 highly shared, low-generation-probability nucleotide sequences were removed to address suspected cross-contamination and a sequencing artifact. In a later analysis, a clonal expansion index for each public chain was calculated from normalized within-repertoire ranks of inferred template counts. In a later analysis, generation probabilities were computed with a VDJ recombination model fitted to out-of-frame rearrangements, and the resulting probabilities were checked against IGoR. In a later analysis, TCR-TCR, TCR-HLA and TCR-CMV co-occurrence was scored with hypergeometric tests, and a repertoire-size bias correction was applied to TCR pairs. In a later analysis, false discovery rates were estimated by permuting HLA or CMV assignments 20 times. In a later analysis, co-occurring TCRs were grouped using DBSCAN, with TCRdist sequence similarity added in when clustering inside HLA-allele-positive subsets. Repertoires with fewer than 30,000 or more than 120,000 public chains were left out of co-occurrence clustering, as were a handful of repertoires with anomalous nucleotide sharing. Entries here come from immuneACCESS through TCRdb and include only in-frame sequences with V and J called. Some clones fail to appear in such tables; in the studies checked, an unresolved V gene covers under half of the shortfall, and the cause of the remainder is unknown. V and J calls and clone size are copied from that table; D and trimming were computed from the DNA. For this sample there are roughly 100,000 clones; about three fifths appear just once. The leading ten clones occupy around 4.8% of the sample.

These data are taken from a study of cytomegalovirus exposure and HLA in healthy donors (dated by TCRdb to between 2016 and 2019). Regarding the complete study: An earlier analysis of several hundred of the donors reported 276 Gb of sequence data and 100 million to 120 million unique TCR beta sequences obtained from about 200 million T cells. Roughly five DR-DQ haplotypes were treated as single units for association and clustering because of strong linkage in the cohort. Of the approximately 400 genotyped donors, roughly 80% were placed in the genetic ancestry cluster associated with self-reported Caucasian donors. Donor age, sex, ethnicity and CMV serostatus were compiled together with the repertoire data. A later analysis re-analyzed previously published TCR beta repertoires from 650 to 800 donors and added high-resolution HLA genotyping to study TCR occurrence patterns. The T cell repertoires of 700 or so subjects were profiled by immunosequencing and related to cytomegalovirus serostatus. The later analysis used no new phenotypic data to find candidate immune exposures, relying instead on TCR beta sequences and their occurrence across donors. To predict cytomegalovirus infection status, the study combined high-throughput TCR immunosequencing, statistical association of individual TCRs with disease status, and machine learning. The study aimed to test whether signatures of past pathogen exposure could be identified by cataloging public T cell receptors. Typing coverage varied by locus: about 620-640 donors for A, B, C, DRB1 and DQB1; roughly 500 for DQA1; about 570 for DPA1; around 490 for DPB1. Both class I and class II loci were covered by HLA typing, at four-digit resolution. Roughly 290 gigabases of sequencing data and around 80 million unique TCR sequences made up an early release that covered some 640 HLA-typed donors. In addition to the first cohort of 500 to 850 subjects, a separate validation cohort of approximately 120 different subjects was used. A later genetic analysis took genome-wide SNP genotypes for about 55% of the 666 donors and used that subset as a discovery cohort. An earlier analysis of around 540 of the donors applied high-throughput TCR beta sequencing to assess whether each TCR beta V gene segment acted as functional or pseudogenic. All discovery cohort repertoires had been generated using a single sequencing platform. Across approximately 400 genotyped donors of the cohort, an average of roughly 200,000 unique TCR beta nucleotide sequences per donor were sequenced, and roughly a sixth of those sequences were non-productive.

The cohort comprised several hundred healthy bone marrow donors. At the time of sampling, every cohort member was nominally healthy, though immune exposures that went unrecorded were likely present. Of the 600 or so cohort members, nearly 300 had a positive CMV serostatus and about 350 had a negative one, while no CMV serostatus was recorded for the donor. A peripheral blood sample was collected from each donor, and TCR beta sequencing was performed on peripheral blood mononuclear cells. The Qiagen DNeasy Blood Extraction Kit was used to extract genomic DNA from the blood cell samples. General study outcomes and caveats: According to the authors, the approach could potentially be generalized to other disease states and immunological phenotypes. Some IMGT-functional V segments, including TRBV6-2 and TRBV6-3, could not be told apart with the 87-base-pair reads, so those segments were excluded. A further reported finding was that TCR beta sequences accurately predicted the HLA-A and HLA-B alleles for most subjects in the first cohort. In an earlier analysis of roughly 560 of the donors, most TCR beta V segments were observed in productive rearrangements about 87% or about 30% of the time, broadly matching IMGT annotations. In the study, some 180 TCR beta chains were listed as associated with cytomegalovirus. Roughly uniform sequencing depth across donors was assumed in presence/absence analyses, although this assumption may not hold. Because counts were too low, seventeen rarely observed V segments, including chromosome 9 orphons, were left out of the earlier analysis of 587 of the donors. A later analysis found that HLA-associated TCR beta chains were more clonally expanded and had lower generation probabilities than equally common non-associated chains. According to a later analysis, most CMV-associated TCR beta chains appeared to be HLA-restricted, and the HLA associations seemed to be driven largely by CMV exposure. In a later analysis, TCR association rates were found to vary across HLA loci, with the most associated TCRs seen for DRB1 alleles and the fewest for HLA-C alleles. Linkage disequilibrium might explain the correlated functional status among segregating V segments, but an unknown experimental factor could not be excluded. The only immune exposure information available for the cohort was CMV serostatus. When HLA alleles, especially DR and DQ, strongly co-occurred, TCR associations were difficult to assign to individual alleles. The sequencing pipeline was judged likely to have produced a cluster of highly shared sequence variants as a technical artifact. Specific HLA alleles were associated with 16,951 TCR beta sequences at a false discovery rate of 0.05 in a later analysis. Several of the top co-occurrence clusters appeared to be linked to parvovirus B19, influenza, CMV and Epstein-Barr virus, according to a later analysis. In vitro tests confirmed that three of the cytomegalovirus-associated TCR beta chains recognize cytomegalovirus antigens. Because HLA typing was missing for some donors at each locus, association tests included only the typed subset. This cohort had only TCR beta chains sequenced, and the lack of alpha or paired-chain data limited which features could be detected. Cytomegalovirus status was reported to be diagnosed by the classifier with high specificity and sensitivity in both the original and validation cohorts. A later genetic analysis associated a missense DCLRE1C variant with V-gene and J-gene trimming of TCR beta chains, and an independent cohort replicated the association. In a later genetic analysis, fewer N-insertions in productive TCRs were reported among donors in an Asian-associated ancestry cluster than the roughly 670-donor mean. Across donors, most TCR sequences were observed very rarely, whereas some public TCRs were present in many individuals.

Taken from the germline V gene, the CDR1 and CDR2 loops are MGHDK and SYGVNS. A distance of 14 bases separates the germline ends of V and J, which lose 5 bases and 7 bases respectively. The CDR3, cysteine through phenylalanine, is 14 amino acids long. This entry keeps only the CDR3 DNA: 42 bases, framed from base 1. The chain is encoded by TRBV25-1 joined to TRBJ2-2; D gene: possibly TRBD2, on 6 matching bases. The receptor comes from a human donor in good health. What was sequenced was PBMCs. The CDR3 reads CASSPITRGGELFF. The nucleotides are TGTGCCAGCAGTCCGATAACGCGGGGCGGGGAGCTGTTTTTT.